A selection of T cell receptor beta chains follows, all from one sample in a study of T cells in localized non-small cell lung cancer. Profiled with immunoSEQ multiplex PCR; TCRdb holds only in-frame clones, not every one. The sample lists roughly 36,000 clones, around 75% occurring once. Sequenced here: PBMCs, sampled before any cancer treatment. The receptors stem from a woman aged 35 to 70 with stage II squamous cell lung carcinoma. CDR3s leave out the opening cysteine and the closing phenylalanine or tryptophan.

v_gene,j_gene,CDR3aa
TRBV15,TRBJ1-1,ATGGYTAGNTEAF
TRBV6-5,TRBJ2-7,ASRQGSSYEQY
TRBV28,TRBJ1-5,ASSFGVYSNQPQH
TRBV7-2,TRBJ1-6,ASSHPSSYNSPLH
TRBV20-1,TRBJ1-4,SAPSREKLF
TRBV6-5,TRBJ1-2,ASSYRTNYGYT
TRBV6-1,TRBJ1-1,ASSAKEATNTEAF
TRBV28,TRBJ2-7,ASSALGVQY
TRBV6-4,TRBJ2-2,ASSEWHNTGELF
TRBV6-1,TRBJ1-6,ASSEDPNSPLH
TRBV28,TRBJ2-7,ASRPQVPSYEQY
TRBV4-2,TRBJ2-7,ASSPRTSGAGDSYEQY
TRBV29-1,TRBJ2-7,SVSEKSDEQY
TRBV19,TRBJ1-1,ASSTTGYTEAF
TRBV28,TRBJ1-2,ASSTRRIHVTYGYT
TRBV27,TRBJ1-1,ASSPKGNTEAF
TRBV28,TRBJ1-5,ASSFSPRGNQPQH
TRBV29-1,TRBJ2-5,SVDAQETQY
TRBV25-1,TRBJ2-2,ASKQGNTGELF
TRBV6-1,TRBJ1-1,ASNSQGINTEAF
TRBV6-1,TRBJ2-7,ASSERAGESYEQY
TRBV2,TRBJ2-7,ASSETHSYEQY
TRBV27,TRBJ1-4,ASSLENSLGKLF
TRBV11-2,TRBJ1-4,ASSLAPGGTNEKLF
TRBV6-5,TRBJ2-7,ASRPSYGTLYEQY
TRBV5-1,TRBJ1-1,ASSLEPAGGVTEAF
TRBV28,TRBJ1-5,ASSSDIFLKRNQPQH
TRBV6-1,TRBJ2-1,ASSVFSDLGEQF